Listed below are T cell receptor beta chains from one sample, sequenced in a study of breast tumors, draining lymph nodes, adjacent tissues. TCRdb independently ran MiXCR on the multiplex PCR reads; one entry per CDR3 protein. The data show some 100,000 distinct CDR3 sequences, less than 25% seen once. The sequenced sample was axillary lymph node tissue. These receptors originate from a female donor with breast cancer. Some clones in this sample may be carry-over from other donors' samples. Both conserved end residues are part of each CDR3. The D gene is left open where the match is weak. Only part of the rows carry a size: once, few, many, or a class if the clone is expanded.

cdr3_aa: CASSQVRGPRSPLHF
cdr3_nt: TGCGCCAGCAGCCAAGTGCGGGGCCCGAGATCACCCCTCCACTTT
d_call: .
j_call: TRBJ1-6
clone_size: many
v_call: TRBV4-1

cdr3_aa: CASSQLAAEQFF
cdr3_nt: TGTGCCAGCAGCCAACTAGCAGCTGAGCAGTTCTTC
d_call: .
j_call: TRBJ2-1
clone_size: many
v_call: TRBV3-1

cdr3_aa: CSAREGTSGHNEQFF
cdr3_nt: TGCAGTGCTAGAGAAGGGACTAGCGGACACAATGAGCAGTTCTTC
d_call: TRBD2
j_call: TRBJ2-1
clone_size: many
v_call: TRBV20-1

cdr3_aa: CAWSGGLATNEELFF
cdr3_nt: TGTGCCTGGAGCGGGGGCCTTGCAACTAATGAAGAACTGTTTTTT
d_call: .
j_call: TRBJ1-4
clone_size: .
v_call: TRBV30

cdr3_aa: CASSAIRSTSSYNEQFF
cdr3_nt: TGTGCCAGCAGCGCTATTCGGTCCACCAGCTCCTACAATGAGCAGTTCTTC
d_call: .
j_call: TRBJ2-1
clone_size: many
v_call: TRBV2

cdr3_aa: CASSPTIAKNIQYF
cdr3_nt: TGTGCCAGCAGTCCCACCATAGCCAAAAACATTCAGTACTTC
d_call: .
j_call: TRBJ2-4
clone_size: few
v_call: TRBV2

cdr3_aa: CASSPGQGGSSPLHF
cdr3_nt: TGTGCCAGCAGCCCAGGACAGGGCGGGAGTTCACCCCTCCACTTT
d_call: TRBD1
j_call: TRBJ1-6
clone_size: many
v_call: TRBV9

cdr3_aa: CASSYLRTSQYSYNEQFF
cdr3_nt: TGTGCCAGCAGTTACTTAAGGACTAGTCAATACTCCTACAATGAGCAGTTCTTC
d_call: TRBD2
j_call: TRBJ2-1
clone_size: .
v_call: TRBV6-7

cdr3_aa: CASALYQPQHF
cdr3_nt: TGTGCCAGCGCACTTTATCAGCCCCAGCATTTT
d_call: .
j_call: TRBJ1-5
clone_size: many
v_call: TRBV6-1

cdr3_aa: CASSLATGQNTEAFF
cdr3_nt: TGTGCCAGCAGCTTAGCAACCGGGCAGAACACTGAAGCTTTCTTT
d_call: .
j_call: TRBJ1-1
clone_size: .
v_call: TRBV11-1

cdr3_aa: CASSRQGAGYTF
cdr3_nt: TGTGCCAGTAGTAGGCAGGGGGCTGGCTACACCTTC
d_call: TRBD1
j_call: TRBJ1-2
clone_size: many
v_call: TRBV19

cdr3_aa: CASTDGNIQYF
cdr3_nt: TGTGCCAGCACCGACGGAAACATTCAGTACTTC
d_call: .
j_call: TRBJ2-4
clone_size: .
v_call: TRBV12-3/TRBV12-4

cdr3_aa: CATSDLGFGYTF
cdr3_nt: TGTGCCACCAGTGATTTAGGGTTTGGCTACACCTTC
d_call: .
j_call: TRBJ1-2
clone_size: many
v_call: TRBV24-1

cdr3_aa: CASSYSTPHYGYTF
cdr3_nt: TGTGCCAGCAGTTACTCGACTCCGCACTATGGCTACACCTTC
d_call: .
j_call: TRBJ1-2
clone_size: many
v_call: TRBV6-2/TRBV6-3

cdr3_aa: CSANRGQQETQYF
cdr3_nt: TGCAGTGCGAACCGGGGACAACAAGAGACCCAGTACTTC
d_call: .
j_call: TRBJ2-5
clone_size: many
v_call: TRBV20-1

cdr3_aa: CASAGQGTLFRTGTQYF
cdr3_nt: TGTGCCAGCGCGGGACAGGGGACCCTCTTTCGGACGGGTACGCAGTATTTT
d_call: TRBD1
j_call: TRBJ2-3
clone_size: many
v_call: TRBV14

cdr3_aa: CASSERLSYEQYF
cdr3_nt: TGTGCCAGCAGTGAGAGATTGAGTTACGAGCAGTACTTC
d_call: .
j_call: TRBJ2-7
clone_size: many
v_call: TRBV6-1

cdr3_aa: CASSPDSSGRIRNEQFF
cdr3_nt: TGTGCCAGCAGCCCCGATTCTAGCGGGAGAATTAGAAACGAGCAGTTCTTC
d_call: TRBD2
j_call: TRBJ2-1
clone_size: many
v_call: TRBV5-8

cdr3_aa: CASTTGRFSPLHF
cdr3_nt: TGTGCCAGCACAACAGGCCGGTTTTCACCCCTCCACTTT
d_call: .
j_call: TRBJ1-6
clone_size: many
v_call: TRBV6-1

cdr3_aa: CASSYRQGGHNEQFF
cdr3_nt: TGTGCCAGCAGTTACCGACAGGGCGGCCACAATGAGCAGTTCTTC
d_call: TRBD1
j_call: TRBJ2-1
clone_size: many
v_call: TRBV6-6

cdr3_aa: CASSYGLAGTYEQYF
cdr3_nt: TGCGCCAGCAGCTACGGACTAGCGGGGACCTACGAGCAGTACTTC
d_call: TRBD2
j_call: TRBJ2-7
clone_size: many
v_call: TRBV5-1

cdr3_aa: CAWSVPRFSGNTIYF
cdr3_nt: TGTGCCTGGAGTGTACCTCGTTTTTCTGGAAACACCATATATTTT
d_call: .
j_call: TRBJ1-3
clone_size: .
v_call: TRBV30

cdr3_aa: CASSETVALNQPQHF
cdr3_nt: TGTGCCAGCAGCGAGACAGTGGCACTCAATCAGCCCCAGCATTTT
d_call: .
j_call: TRBJ1-5
clone_size: few
v_call: TRBV7-6

cdr3_aa: CSVARDQNTDTQYF
cdr3_nt: TGCAGCGTTGCCCGGGACCAGAACACAGATACGCAGTATTTT
d_call: .
j_call: TRBJ2-3
clone_size: many
v_call: TRBV29-1

cdr3_aa: CASSYSTGGSYEQYF
cdr3_nt: TGTGCCAGCAGTTACTCGACTGGGGGTAGTTACGAGCAGTACTTC
d_call: .
j_call: TRBJ2-7
clone_size: many
v_call: TRBV6-6

cdr3_aa: CASSTGQGFDEQYF
cdr3_nt: TGCGCCAGCAGCACGGGACAGGGATTCGACGAGCAGTACTTC
d_call: TRBD1
j_call: TRBJ2-7
clone_size: many
v_call: TRBV5-1

cdr3_aa: CASSPQVGEQYF
cdr3_nt: TGTGCCAGCAGCCCTCAGGTCGGCGAGCAGTACTTC
d_call: .
j_call: TRBJ2-7
clone_size: many
v_call: TRBV7-9

cdr3_aa: CSARGARYGNTIYF
cdr3_nt: TGCAGTGCTAGAGGGGCTAGGTACGGAAACACCATATATTTT
d_call: .
j_call: TRBJ1-3
clone_size: many
v_call: TRBV20-1

cdr3_aa: CASSPKIPQSLTF
cdr3_nt: TGTGCCAGCAGTCCAAAAATACCACAGAGTCTCACCTTC
d_call: .
j_call: TRBJ1-2
clone_size: many
v_call: TRBV12-3/TRBV12-4

cdr3_aa: CASSSHNEQYF
cdr3_nt: TGTGCCAGCAGCTCCCACAACGAGCAGTACTTC
d_call: .
j_call: TRBJ2-7
clone_size: many
v_call: TRBV7-2

cdr3_aa: CSAQQAKGSNTEAFF
cdr3_nt: TGCAGTGCGCAGCAGGCGAAGGGGTCGAACACTGAAGCTTTCTTT
d_call: .
j_call: TRBJ1-1
clone_size: .
v_call: TRBV20-1

cdr3_aa: CASISGVGEQYF
cdr3_nt: TGTGCCAGCATCTCAGGGGTCGGGGAGCAGTACTTC
d_call: .
j_call: TRBJ2-7
clone_size: many
v_call: TRBV13

cdr3_aa: CASSPGGSTDTQYF
cdr3_nt: TGTGCCAGCAGCCCGGGGGGCAGCACAGATACGCAGTATTTT
d_call: .
j_call: TRBJ2-3
clone_size: many
v_call: TRBV7-3

cdr3_aa: CARDGGGETQYF
cdr3_nt: TGTGCCAGGGATGGGGGGGGGGAGACCCAGTACTTC
d_call: TRBD2
j_call: TRBJ2-5
clone_size: .
v_call: TRBV11-3

cdr3_aa: CSARANQETQYF
cdr3_nt: TGCAGTGCTAGGGCGAACCAAGAGACCCAGTACTTC
d_call: .
j_call: TRBJ2-5
clone_size: many
v_call: TRBV20-1

cdr3_aa: CAWSVSGSARTDTQYF
cdr3_nt: TGTGCCTGGAGTGTAAGTGGGAGTGCCCGCACAGATACGCAGTATTTT
d_call: .
j_call: TRBJ2-3
clone_size: few
v_call: TRBV30

cdr3_aa: CASSQVTGELFF
cdr3_nt: TGTGCCAGCAGCCAAGTCACCGGGGAGCTGTTTTTT
d_call: .
j_call: TRBJ2-2
clone_size: many
v_call: TRBV3-1

cdr3_aa: CASSGTTGGIDTQYF
cdr3_nt: TGTGCCAGCAGCGGGACAACAGGGGGCATAGATACGCAGTATTTT
d_call: TRBD1
j_call: TRBJ2-3
clone_size: many
v_call: TRBV7-3

cdr3_aa: CASSPYFGTSYHEQYF
cdr3_nt: TGTGCCAGCAGTCCCTACTTCGGGACTAGTTACCACGAGCAGTACTTC
d_call: TRBD2
j_call: TRBJ2-7
clone_size: many
v_call: TRBV27

cdr3_aa: CASVDRANNQPQHF
cdr3_nt: TGTGCCAGCGTGGACAGGGCTAACAATCAGCCCCAGCATTTT
d_call: TRBD1
j_call: TRBJ1-5
clone_size: many
v_call: TRBV6-1

cdr3_aa: CASSYPQETQYF
cdr3_nt: TGTGCCAGCAGCTACCCTCAAGAGACCCAGTACTTC
d_call: .
j_call: TRBJ2-5
clone_size: few
v_call: TRBV5-4

cdr3_aa: CASSHTDSNQPQHF
cdr3_nt: TGTGCCAGCAGCCACACAGATAGCAATCAGCCCCAGCATTTT
d_call: .
j_call: TRBJ1-5
clone_size: many
v_call: TRBV4-2

cdr3_aa: CASSGTPGTSIYEQYF
cdr3_nt: TGCGCCAGCAGCGGTACCCCCGGGACCTCTATCTACGAGCAGTACTTC
d_call: .
j_call: TRBJ2-7
clone_size: many
v_call: TRBV5-1

cdr3_aa: CASGLETTYNEQFF
cdr3_nt: TGTGCTAGTGGTTTGGAGACTACCTACAATGAGCAGTTCTTC
d_call: .
j_call: TRBJ2-1
clone_size: many
v_call: TRBV12-5

cdr3_aa: CASSLGYAGSYEQYF
cdr3_nt: TGTGCCAGCAGCTTAGGCTATGCGGGTAGCTACGAGCAGTACTTC
d_call: .
j_call: TRBJ2-7
clone_size: many
v_call: TRBV13

cdr3_aa: CASSYSIRGEQYF
cdr3_nt: TGTGCCAGCAGTTACTCGATTCGGGGCGAGCAGTACTTC
d_call: .
j_call: TRBJ2-7
clone_size: many
v_call: TRBV6-6

cdr3_aa: CSARDLGRDGGYTF
cdr3_nt: TGCAGTGCTAGAGACCTGGGCAGGGATGGTGGCTACACCTTC
d_call: .
j_call: TRBJ1-2
clone_size: many
v_call: TRBV20-1

cdr3_aa: CASRGGSGEQYF
cdr3_nt: TGTGCCAGCAGAGGGGGATCGGGGGAGCAGTACTTC
d_call: .
j_call: TRBJ2-7
clone_size: many
v_call: TRBV2

cdr3_aa: CAIKTGTVPGDTQYF
cdr3_nt: TGTGCCATCAAGACAGGGACGGTTCCAGGGGATACGCAGTATTTT
d_call: TRBD1
j_call: TRBJ2-3
clone_size: many
v_call: TRBV10-3

cdr3_aa: CASSPRARGYNEQFF
cdr3_nt: TGTGCCAGCAGTCCCAGGGCTCGGGGATACAATGAGCAGTTCTTC
d_call: .
j_call: TRBJ2-1
clone_size: many
v_call: TRBV6-5